This entry lists 32 T cell receptor beta chains sequenced from one sample in a study of vaccination and CD4 T cells after COVID-19. The study sequenced cultured CD4+ T cell DNA using the Oncomine TCR Beta short-read assay. TCRdb ran MiXCR on the PCR reads and lists one entry per CDR3 protein. The sample gives some 14,000 distinct CDR3 sequences, approximately 54% of which show up once; 18% is in the top ten. No antigen is known for these receptors. This sample's treatment: roughly 11-day PBMC culture with coronavirus spike peptide pools or control peptides (ViraFEST assay). Input material: CD4+ T cells from blood, cultured in vitro. The receptors originated from a human donor who had recovered from COVID-19.

The chain links TRBV4-1 to TRBJ1-1; 7 bases agree with TRBD1. The CDR3 runs to 17 residues. J was trimmed by 6 bases and V by 1 base; bases with no gene match: 14. The germline V gene has CDR1 MGHRA and CDR2 YSYEKL. CDR3 bases: TGCGCCAGCAGCCAAGCATTTACACAGGGGCAGAATCCTGAAGCTTTCTTT. Protein sequence: CASSQAFTQGQNPEAFF.

This clonotype is categorized as large. CDR3 bases: TGTGCCAGCAGTTCCAGTGTCTCCCCCATCTCCTATGGCTACACCTTC. It encodes CASSSSVSPISYGYTF. V and J are TRBV12-3 or TRBV12-4 and TRBJ1-2; no clear D gene. V lost 4 bases to trimming and J lost 4 bases, with 19 bases between them. The CDR3 totals 16 residues.

The V call is TRBV9, the J call TRBJ2-7; 13 nucleotides match TRBD2. Germline V gene sequence: CDR1 SGDLS, CDR2 YYNGEE. This CDR3 contains 15 residues. Trimming removed 4 bases from V and 1 base from J; junction bases left unmatched: 2. The CDR3: CASSQLAGGSYEQYF. In DNA, the CDR3 is TGTGCCAGCAGCCAACTAGCGGGAGGGTCCTACGAGCAGTACTTC.

This clonotype showed up just a few times. At one of its ends the junction is not consistent with the germline gene, which may arise from a read error. This rearrangement joins TRBV7-7 to TRBJ2-5; TRBD1 matches 10 bases. The germline V gene encodes CDR1 SSHAT and CDR2 FNYEAQ (reference sequence). The CDR3 sequence is 16 residues long. CDR3 DNA sequence: TGTGCTAGCAGCCTAATATATGACAGGGGGCGGGAGACCCAGTACTTC. Its protein product is CASSLIYDRGRETQYF.

The chain recombines TRBV5-1 with TRBJ2-7; D unclear. Germline V gene lookup returns CDR1 SGHRS and CDR2 YFSETQ. The CDR3 consists of 12 residues. V was cut by 3 bases and J by 6 bases, with 10 bases left in between. CDR3 in amino acids: CASSSNLGEQYF. The CDR3 nucleotides are TGCGCCAGCAGCTCTAATTTAGGCGAGCAGTACTTC. The variable domain in full, with the rest retrieved from reference TRBV5-1 and TRBJ2-7, is KAGVTQTPRYLIKTRGQQVTLSCSPISGHRSVSWYQQTPGQGLQFLFEYFSETQRNKGNFPGRFSGRQFSNSRSEMNVSTLELGDSALYLCASSSNLGEQYFGPGTRLTVT.

CDR3 DNA: TGTGCCAGCAGTCGACTAGCGGGAGCGGGGAACACCGGGGAGCTGTTTTTT. Its protein is CASSRLAGAGNTGELFF. The chain uses TRBV6-1 and TRBJ2-2; 12 bases match TRBD2. J lost 1 base, V lost 5 bases, and 5 bases had no gene match. CDR3 length equals 17 residues. Germline values: CDR1 MNHNS, CDR2 SASEGT.

V usage is TRBV19 and J usage is TRBJ1-2; 12 positions agree with TRBD1. The germline V gene has CDR1 LNHDA and CDR2 SQIVND (reference sequence). The CDR3 consists of 14 residues. Germline trimming cut 3 bases from V and 5 bases from J; bases unmatched to any gene: 1. CDR3 in DNA: TGTGCCAGTAGTATGGGACAGGGGGCATATGGCTACACCTTC. This sequence encodes CASSMGQGAYGYTF.

The CDR3 nucleotides are TGTGCCACCAGCAACCACCACGGGGGGAGCCAGTACTTC. This codes for CATSNHHGGSQYF. The chain employs TRBV15 and TRBJ2-5; the match to TRBD2 covers 7 bases. Germline CDR1 is LNHNV and CDR2 is YYDKDF (reference sequence). The CDR3 runs to 13 residues. The J segment lost 10 bases and the V segment lost 4 bases, leaving 9 bases of the junction unmatched.

The chain has TRBV28 and TRBJ2-4; D might be TRBD2 (5 bases). Looked up from germline, CDR1 is MDHEN and CDR2 is SYDVKM. This CDR3 is 14 amino acids long. The V and J ends lost 6 bases and 0 bases respectively, with 9 bases between them. CDR3 loop: CASRKRLAKNIQYF. In nucleotides, the CDR3 is TGTGCCAGCAGGAAGCGGCTAGCCAAAAACATTCAGTACTTC.

This clonotype showed up just a few times. V usage is TRBV6-1 and J usage is TRBJ1-1; 7 bases fit TRBD1. Looked up from germline, CDR1 is MNHNS and CDR2 is SASEGT. Trimming at V came to 6 bases and at J to 1 base, leaving 8 bases not matched to a gene. This CDR3 has 15 amino acids. The CDR3 is CASSPRQGGNTEAFF. Written as DNA, the CDR3 is TGTGCCAGCAGCCCTAGACAGGGAGGGAACACTGAAGCTTTCTTT.

The chain joins TRBV20-1 to TRBJ1-2; D is ambiguous. Trimming took 4 bases from V and 0 from J, leaving 15 bases between them. Germline V gene lookup returns CDR1 DFQATT and CDR2 SNEGSKA (reference sequence). The length of the CDR3 is 15 residues. CDR3 loop: CSATDPALANYGYTF. The CDR3 DNA reads TGCAGTGCTACGGACCCGGCCCTAGCTAACTATGGCTACACCTTC.

The chain employs TRBV6-1 and TRBJ1-5; 9 bases fit TRBD1. The junction had 12 bases not matched to a gene; V was cut back by 3 bases and J by 0 bases. There are 19 residues in the CDR3. CDR1 is MNHNS and CDR2 is SASEGT in the germline V gene. This CDR3 is CASSEALVGTGYSNQPQHF. The CDR3 DNA sequence: TGTGCCAGCAGTGAGGCTCTGGTGGGGACAGGGTATAGCAATCAGCCCCAGCATTTT.

The J gene is TRBJ2-5, the V gene TRBV7-9; D is ambiguous. Deletions cut 5 bases from V and 0 bases from J, with 4 bases between. The CDR3 length is 12 residues. Germline CDR1 is SEHNR and CDR2 is FQNEAQ (reference sequence). The CDR3 DNA reads as TGTGCCAGCAGCCGGTACCAAGAGACCCAGTACTTC. Translated: CASSRYQETQYF.

This clonotype is a singleton in its sample. The V and J genes are TRBV19 and TRBJ1-2, with 7 bases fitting TRBD1. After removal of 5 bases from V and 4 bases from J, the junction contained 10 bases not matched to a gene. Germline V gene data show CDR1 as LNHDA and CDR2 as SQIVND (reference sequence). This CDR3 is 15 amino acids long. As DNA, the CDR3 is TGTGCCAGTAGTGAGGGACAGCGACTTACCTATGGCTACACCTTC. The encoded protein is CASSEGQRLTYGYTF.

The rearrangement joins TRBV20-1 to TRBJ2-1; 11 positions match TRBD2. CDR3 length equals 13 residues. The germline V gene has CDR1 DFQATT and CDR2 SNEGSKA (reference sequence). With 6 bases clipped from V and 5 bases from J, the junction kept 3 bases outside the gene matches. The CDR3 protein is CSALGLADNEQFF. CDR3 bases: TGCAGTGCCCTGGGACTAGCGGACAATGAGCAGTTCTTC.

The chain carries TRBV2 and TRBJ2-4, with TRBD1 matching 9 bases. Germline V gene data show CDR1 as SNHLY and CDR2 as FYNNEI. The CDR3 has 15 residues. The junction had 6 bases not matched to a gene; V was cut back by 6 bases and J by 3 bases. CDR3 coding DNA: TGTGCCAGCAGGTTACGGACAGGGGACAAAAACATTCAGTACTTC. It specifies CASRLRTGDKNIQYF.

The gene calls are TRBV21-1 and TRBJ2-6; the DNA was not used to check the table's D call, TRBD1. TRBV21-1 is designated a pseudogene. The CDR3 is made up of 18 amino acids. CDR3 sequence reads: CASSHPGQGHSGANVLTF. The CDR3 DNA follows: TGTGCCAGCAGTCACCCTGGACAGGGCCACTCTGGGGCCAACGTCCTGACTTTC.

This clonotype was counted only a few times. The chain carries TRBV24-1 and TRBJ2-5, with D tentatively TRBD1 or TRBD2 (5 bases each). Germline V lookup: CDR1 KGHDR, CDR2 SFDVKD. The CDR3 is 12 amino acids. Deletions cut 9 bases from V and 7 bases from J, with 14 bases between. The CDR3 DNA reads as TGTGCCACCCCGGGACGGCCAGGGACCCAGTACTTC. Amino acid sequence: CATPGRPGTQYF.

The chain uses TRBV11-3 and TRBJ1-1, with 7 bases fitting TRBD1. J lost 3 bases, V lost 1 base, and 5 bases had no gene match. Germline lookup yields CDR1 SGHNT and CDR2 YENEEA. The CDR3 has 15 residues. The CDR3 nucleotides read TGTGCCAGCAGCTTAGTAGGGACAGCGTACACTGAAGCTTTCTTT. Its translation is CASSLVGTAYTEAFF.

This clonotype was recorded only once. V is TRBV27 and J is TRBJ1-2; D call uncertain. V shed 8 bases and J shed 8 bases, with 18 bases lying between them. This CDR3 is 13 amino acids long. Germline CDR1 is MNHEY and CDR2 is SMNVEV (reference sequence). This chain's CDR3 is CASWAVSSRGYTF. The CDR3 region has the DNA TGTGCCAGCTGGGCAGTGAGTTCCCGCGGCTACACCTTC.

CDR3 sequence: CASSPPTTLEQYF. The CDR3, as DNA: TGTGCCAGCTCACCACCAACCACCCTCGAGCAGTACTTC. The chain joins TRBV18 to TRBJ2-7; the D is unclear. This CDR3 comprises 13 residues. In germline, CDR1 is KGHSH, CDR2 LQKENI. Trimming cost V 0 bases and J 6 bases, with 9 bases left between them.

The CDR3 here is CSARDGSGPTDEQFF. Written as DNA, the CDR3 is TGCAGTGCTAGAGATGGGAGTGGTCCTACGGATGAGCAGTTCTTC. The rearrangement joins TRBV20-1 to TRBJ2-1; D is possibly TRBD2 (5 bases). The CDR3 sequence is 15 residues long. The germline gives CDR1 DFQATT, CDR2 SNEGSKA (reference sequence). V lost 0 bases to trimming and J lost 8 bases, with 17 bases between them.

The V gene is TRBV20-1, the J gene TRBJ2-3; D is ambiguous. The CDR3 runs 12 residues. V shed 7 bases and J shed 1 base, with 9 bases lying between them. Germline CDR1 DFQATT, CDR2 SNEGSKA (reference sequence). CDR3 residues: CSVRRGTDTQYF. CDR3 nucleotides: TGCAGTGTCCGGCGTGGCACAGATACGCAGTATTTT.

The chain couples TRBV6-1 to TRBJ2-1; a weak D match, TRBD2 (5 bases). Trimming removed 7 bases at V and 2 bases at J, with 18 bases between. There are 16 residues in the CDR3. CDR1 MNHNS and CDR2 SASEGT come from the germline V gene. CDR3 amino acids: CASTPRGRWTYNEQFF. CDR3 coding DNA: TGTGCCAGCACACCGAGAGGGAGATGGACCTACAATGAGCAGTTCTTC.

This clonotype was seen once. This chain connects TRBV11-2 to TRBJ2-1; D not resolved. Per the germline V gene, CDR1 is SGHAT and CDR2 is FQNNGV. The CDR3 length is 15 residues. V gave up 4 bases and J gave up 0 bases, with 10 bases separating them. CDR3 in amino acids: CASSSIRTSYNEQFF. The CDR3 region has the DNA TGTGCCAGCAGCTCGATCAGGACCTCCTACAATGAGCAGTTCTTC.

This CDR3 is CASTNGLAGSNEQFF. DNA of the CDR3: TGTGCCAGCACCAACGGACTAGCGGGTTCCAATGAGCAGTTCTTC. The rearrangement joins TRBV6-1 to TRBJ2-1, with TRBD2 identical over 11 bases. J was trimmed by 6 bases and V by 7 bases; bases with no gene match: 8. Germline assignment: CDR1 MNHNS and CDR2 SASEGT. The CDR3 runs 15 residues.

The genes are TRBV27 and TRBJ1-6; D remains unclear. The germline gives CDR1 MNHEY, CDR2 SMNVEV (reference sequence). CDR3 length equals 15 residues. Trimming shortened V by 5 bases and J by 6 bases, and 14 bases separated the two germline ends. CDR3 coding DNA: TGTGCCAGCAGTCTAACATGGGAACGTAATTCACCCCTCCACTTT. This sequence encodes CASSLTWERNSPLHF.

The genes are TRBV7-3 and TRBJ2-5; no firm D call. The CDR3 contains 13 residues. V was trimmed by 2 bases and J by 2 bases, leaving 6 bases between them. The V gene's germline CDR1 is SGHTA and CDR2 FQGTGA. The CDR3 loop reads CASSLLLQETQYF. The CDR3 DNA sequence: TGTGCCAGCAGCTTATTACTGCAAGAGACCCAGTACTTC.

V usage is TRBV5-1 and J usage is TRBJ2-5; perhaps D is TRBD1 or TRBD2 (5 bases each). The CDR3 loop spans 13 amino acids. Germline V gives CDR1 SGHRS, CDR2 YFSETQ. V was shortened by 4 bases and J by 3 bases, with 10 bases between the two germline ends. CDR3 DNA sequence: TGCGCCAGCAGCGGGGACGGCGAAGAGACCCAGTACTTC. Its protein product is CASSGDGEETQYF.

V gene TRBV30 combines with J gene TRBJ1-6; 7 nucleotides align to TRBD1. After removal of 2 bases from V and 7 bases from J, the junction contained 5 bases not matched to a gene. Per the germline V gene, CDR1 is GTSNPN and CDR2 is SVGIG (reference sequence). This CDR3 region has 14 residues. The CDR3: CAWSPGTENSPLHF. CDR3 DNA: TGTGCCTGGAGTCCTGGGACAGAGAATTCACCCCTCCACTTT.

A few counts support this clonotype. The chain carries TRBV2 and TRBJ2-1; 7 bases match TRBD2. The V gene end was trimmed by 5 bases and the J gene end by 5 bases; junction bases not matched to a gene: 9. CDR3 length: 15 residues. CDR1 is SNHLY and CDR2 is FYNNEI in the germline V gene. The CDR3 DNA sequence: TGTGCCAGCAGTTCAGACCTAGCGGCGAACAATGAGCAGTTCTTC. This encodes CASSSDLAANNEQFF.

This sequence joins TRBV7-9 and TRBJ2-5, with TRBD2 matching over 8 bases. J lost 5 bases, V lost 1 base, and 6 bases had no gene match. This CDR3 has 15 residues. Per germline, CDR1 SEHNR and CDR2 FQNEAQ (reference sequence). The CDR3 nucleotides read TGTGCCAGCAGCTTAGGCGCGGGGGGTCGGGAGACCCAGTACTTC. Its protein is CASSLGAGGRETQYF.